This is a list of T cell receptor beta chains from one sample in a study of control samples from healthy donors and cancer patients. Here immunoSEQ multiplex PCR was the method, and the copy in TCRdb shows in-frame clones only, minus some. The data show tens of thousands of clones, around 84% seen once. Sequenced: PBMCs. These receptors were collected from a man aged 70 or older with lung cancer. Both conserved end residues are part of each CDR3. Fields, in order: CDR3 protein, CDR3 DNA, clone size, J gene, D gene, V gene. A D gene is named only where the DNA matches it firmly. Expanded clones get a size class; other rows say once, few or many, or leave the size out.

CDR3aa: CASSQDPGLGELFF; CDR3nt: TGCGCCAGCAGCCAAGATCCGGGGCTCGGGGAGCTGTTTTTT; abundance: NA; j_gene: TRBJ2-2; d_gene: NA; v_gene: TRBV4-3
CDR3aa: CASSPAGVNYGYTF; CDR3nt: TGTGCCAGCAGTCCCGCCGGGGTTAACTATGGCTACACCTTC; abundance: few; j_gene: TRBJ1-2; d_gene: NA; v_gene: TRBV6-5
CDR3aa: CASSEGGQGVSGNTIYF; CDR3nt: TGTGCCAGCAGTGAGGGTGGACAGGGCGTCTCTGGAAACACCATATATTTT; abundance: NA; j_gene: TRBJ1-3; d_gene: TRBD1; v_gene: TRBV25-1
CDR3aa: CASSQSNTRREQYF; CDR3nt: TGCGCCAGCAGCCAATCGAATACCAGACGGGAGCAGTACTTC; abundance: NA; j_gene: TRBJ2-7; d_gene: NA; v_gene: TRBV4-1
CDR3aa: CASRFGPGGGPRDTQYF; CDR3nt: TGTGCCAGTAGGTTCGGACCCGGCGGGGGGCCGCGAGATACGCAGTATTTT; abundance: NA; j_gene: TRBJ2-3; d_gene: TRBD2; v_gene: TRBV19
CDR3aa: CSVTTGPGNTIYF; CDR3nt: TGCAGCGTCACGACAGGTCCTGGAAACACCATATATTTT; abundance: once; j_gene: TRBJ1-3; d_gene: NA; v_gene: TRBV29-1
CDR3aa: CATFDGVEAFF; CDR3nt: TGTGCCACCTTTGACGGGGTTGAAGCTTTCTTT; abundance: NA; j_gene: TRBJ1-1; d_gene: NA; v_gene: TRBV27
CDR3aa: CASSKVSYGYTF; CDR3nt: TGTGCCAGCAGCAAAGTTAGCTATGGCTACACCTTC; abundance: NA; j_gene: TRBJ1-2; d_gene: NA; v_gene: TRBV21-1
CDR3aa: CASSGLAGFGEQFF; CDR3nt: TGTGCCAGCAGCGGACTAGCGGGGTTCGGTGAGCAGTTCTTC; abundance: NA; j_gene: TRBJ2-1; d_gene: TRBD2; v_gene: TRBV6-4
CDR3aa: CATIGMTAPSPRANVLTF; CDR3nt: TGTGCCACCATCGGGATGACAGCCCCATCGCCTCGGGCCAACGTCCTGACTTTC; abundance: NA; j_gene: TRBJ2-6; d_gene: NA; v_gene: TRBV15
CDR3aa: CASSLRQGNTEAFF; CDR3nt: TGCGCCAGCAGCTTACGACAGGGAAACACTGAAGCTTTCTTT; abundance: NA; j_gene: TRBJ1-1; d_gene: TRBD1; v_gene: TRBV5-1
CDR3aa: CASRLGSGGVRETQYF; CDR3nt: TGTGCCAGCAGGCTAGGATCGGGGGGAGTTAGAGAGACCCAGTACTTC; abundance: once; j_gene: TRBJ2-5; d_gene: TRBD2; v_gene: TRBV27
CDR3aa: CASSLGAGGPGEQFF; CDR3nt: TGCGCCAGCAGCTTAGGAGCGGGGGGGCCGGGTGAGCAGTTCTTC; abundance: NA; j_gene: TRBJ2-1; d_gene: TRBD2; v_gene: TRBV5-1